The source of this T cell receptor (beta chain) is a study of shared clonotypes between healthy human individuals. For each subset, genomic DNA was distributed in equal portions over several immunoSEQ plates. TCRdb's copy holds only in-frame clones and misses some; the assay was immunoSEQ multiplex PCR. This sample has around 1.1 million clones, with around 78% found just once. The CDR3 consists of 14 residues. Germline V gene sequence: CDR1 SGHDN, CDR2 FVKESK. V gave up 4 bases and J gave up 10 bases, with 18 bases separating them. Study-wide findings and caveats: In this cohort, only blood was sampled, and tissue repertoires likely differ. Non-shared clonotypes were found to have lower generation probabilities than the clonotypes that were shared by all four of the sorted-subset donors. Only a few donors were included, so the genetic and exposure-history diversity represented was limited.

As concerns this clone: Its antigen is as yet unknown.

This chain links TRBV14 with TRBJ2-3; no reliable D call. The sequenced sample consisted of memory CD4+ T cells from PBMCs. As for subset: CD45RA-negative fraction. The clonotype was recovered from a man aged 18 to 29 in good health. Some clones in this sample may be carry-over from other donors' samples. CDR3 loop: CASSPAGWPAAQYF. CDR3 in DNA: TGTGCCAGCAGCCCCGCTGGGTGGCCTGCCGCGCAGTATTTT.